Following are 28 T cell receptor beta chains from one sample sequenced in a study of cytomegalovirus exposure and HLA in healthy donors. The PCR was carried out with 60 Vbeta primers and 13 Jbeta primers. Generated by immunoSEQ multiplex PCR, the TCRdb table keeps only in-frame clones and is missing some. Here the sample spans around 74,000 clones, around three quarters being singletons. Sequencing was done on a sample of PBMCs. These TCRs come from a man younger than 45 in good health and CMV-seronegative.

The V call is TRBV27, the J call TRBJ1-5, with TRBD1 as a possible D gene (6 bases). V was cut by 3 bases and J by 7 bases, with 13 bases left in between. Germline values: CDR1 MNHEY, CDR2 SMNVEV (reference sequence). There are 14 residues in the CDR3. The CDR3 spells CASSLGRGSQPQHF. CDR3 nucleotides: TGTGCCAGCAGTTTGGGCAGGGGCAGCCAGCCCCAGCATTTT.

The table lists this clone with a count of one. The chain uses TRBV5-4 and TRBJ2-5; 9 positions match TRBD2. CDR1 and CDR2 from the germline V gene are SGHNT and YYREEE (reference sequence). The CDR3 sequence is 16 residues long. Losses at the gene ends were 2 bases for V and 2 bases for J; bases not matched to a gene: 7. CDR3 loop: CASSFYLAGGQETQYF. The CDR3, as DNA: TGTGCCAGCAGCTTCTATTTGGCGGGGGGGCAAGAGACCCAGTACTTC.

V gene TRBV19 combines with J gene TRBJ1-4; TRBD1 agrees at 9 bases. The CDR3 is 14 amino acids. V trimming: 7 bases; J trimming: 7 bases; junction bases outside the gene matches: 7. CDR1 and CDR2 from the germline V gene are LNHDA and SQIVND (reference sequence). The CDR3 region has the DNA TGTGCCAGTACTGTGACAGGGGGATCTGAAAAACTGTTTTTT. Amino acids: CASTVTGGSEKLFF.

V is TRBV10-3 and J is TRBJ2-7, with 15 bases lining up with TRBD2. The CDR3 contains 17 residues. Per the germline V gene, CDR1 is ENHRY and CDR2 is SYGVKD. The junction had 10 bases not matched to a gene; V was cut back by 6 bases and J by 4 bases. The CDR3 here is CAISSGLAGGPGYEQYF. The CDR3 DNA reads TGTGCCATCAGCTCGGGACTAGCGGGGGGTCCGGGGTACGAGCAGTACTTC.

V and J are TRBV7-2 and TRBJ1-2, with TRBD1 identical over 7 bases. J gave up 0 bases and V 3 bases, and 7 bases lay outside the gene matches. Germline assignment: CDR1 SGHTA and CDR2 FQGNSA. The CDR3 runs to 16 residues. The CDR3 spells CASSFGQAQANYGYTF. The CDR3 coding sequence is TGTGCCAGCAGCTTCGGACAGGCGCAAGCTAACTATGGCTACACCTTC.

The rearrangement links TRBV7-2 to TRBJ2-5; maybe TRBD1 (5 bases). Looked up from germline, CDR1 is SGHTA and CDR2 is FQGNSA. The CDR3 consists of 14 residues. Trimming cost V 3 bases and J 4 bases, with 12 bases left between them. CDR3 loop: CASSLAGNSETQYF. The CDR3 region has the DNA TGTGCCAGCAGCTTGGCAGGGAACTCAGAGACCCAGTACTTC.

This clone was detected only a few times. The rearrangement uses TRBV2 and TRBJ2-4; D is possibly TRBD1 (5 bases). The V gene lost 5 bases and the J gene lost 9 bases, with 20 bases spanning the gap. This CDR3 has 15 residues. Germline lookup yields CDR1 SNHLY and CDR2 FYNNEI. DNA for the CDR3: TGTGCCAGCAGTTCGACCCCAGCAGGGCGCTCCATTCAGTACTTC. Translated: CASSSTPAGRSIQYF.

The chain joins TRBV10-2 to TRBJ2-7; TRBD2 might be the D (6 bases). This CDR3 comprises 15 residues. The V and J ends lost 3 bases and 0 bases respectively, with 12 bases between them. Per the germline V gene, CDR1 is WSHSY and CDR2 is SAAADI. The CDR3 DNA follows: TGCGCCAGCAGTGACCTTAGCGGTAGCTCCTACGAGCAGTACTTC. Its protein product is CASSDLSGSSYEQYF.

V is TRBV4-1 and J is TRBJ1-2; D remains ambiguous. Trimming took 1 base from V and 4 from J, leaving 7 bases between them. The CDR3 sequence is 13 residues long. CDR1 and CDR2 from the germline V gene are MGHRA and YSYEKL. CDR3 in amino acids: CASSQGQSYGYTF. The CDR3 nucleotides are TGCGCCAGCAGCCAAGGGCAGTCCTATGGCTACACCTTC.

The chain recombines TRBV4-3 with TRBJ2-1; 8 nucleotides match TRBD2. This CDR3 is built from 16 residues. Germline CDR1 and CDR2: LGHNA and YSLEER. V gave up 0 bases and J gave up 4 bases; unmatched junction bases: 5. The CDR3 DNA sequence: TGCGCCAGCAGCCAAGACATCCCGGGGGGGTACAATGAGCAGTTCTTC. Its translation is CASSQDIPGGYNEQFF.

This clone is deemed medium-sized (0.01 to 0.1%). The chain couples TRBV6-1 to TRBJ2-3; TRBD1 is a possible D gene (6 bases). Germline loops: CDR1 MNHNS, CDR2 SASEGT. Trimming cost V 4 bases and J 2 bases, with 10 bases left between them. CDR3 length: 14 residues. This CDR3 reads CASSGTVHTDTQYF. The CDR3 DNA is TGTGCCAGCAGTGGGACAGTGCACACAGATACGCAGTATTTT.

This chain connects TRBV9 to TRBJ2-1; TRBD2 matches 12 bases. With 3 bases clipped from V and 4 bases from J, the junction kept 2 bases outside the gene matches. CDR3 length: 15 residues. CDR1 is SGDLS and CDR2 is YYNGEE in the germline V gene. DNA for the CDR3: TGTGCCAGCAGCGCTAGCGGGGGGGCGTACAATGAGCAGTTCTTC. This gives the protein CASSASGGAYNEQFF.

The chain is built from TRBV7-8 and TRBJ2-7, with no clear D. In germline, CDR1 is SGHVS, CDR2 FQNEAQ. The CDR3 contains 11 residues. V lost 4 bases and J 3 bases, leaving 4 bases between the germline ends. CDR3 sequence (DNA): TGTGCCAGCAGCTCTCTCTACGAGCAGTACTTC. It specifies CASSSLYEQYF.

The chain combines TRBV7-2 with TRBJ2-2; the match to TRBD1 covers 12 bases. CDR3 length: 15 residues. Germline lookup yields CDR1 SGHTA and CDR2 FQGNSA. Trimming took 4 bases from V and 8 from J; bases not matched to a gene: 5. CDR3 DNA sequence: TGTGCCAGCAGCTCCGGGACAGGGGGCCGGGGGGAGCTGTTTTTT. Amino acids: CASSSGTGGRGELFF.

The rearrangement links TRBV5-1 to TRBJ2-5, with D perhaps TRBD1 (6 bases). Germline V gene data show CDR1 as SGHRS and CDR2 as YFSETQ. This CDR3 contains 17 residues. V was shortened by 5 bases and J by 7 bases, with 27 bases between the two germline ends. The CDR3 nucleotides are TGCGCCAGCAGGGTGAGGCCGTCCGGGACATACCCAGGGACCCAGTACTTC. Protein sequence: CASRVRPSGTYPGTQYF.

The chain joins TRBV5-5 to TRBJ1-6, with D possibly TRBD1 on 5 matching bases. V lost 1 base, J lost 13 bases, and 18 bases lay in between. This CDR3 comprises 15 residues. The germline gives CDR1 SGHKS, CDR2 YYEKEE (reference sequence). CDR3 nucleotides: TGTGCCAGCAGCTTGTACGGGCAGGGATCCTGCCCCCTCCACTTT. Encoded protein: CASSLYGQGSCPLHF.

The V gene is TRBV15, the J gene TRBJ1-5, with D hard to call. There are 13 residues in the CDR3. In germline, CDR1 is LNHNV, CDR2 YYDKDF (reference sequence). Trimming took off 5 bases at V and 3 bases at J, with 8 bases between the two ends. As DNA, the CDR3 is TGTGCCACCAGCGGGCAGTTCAATCAGCCCCAGCATTTT. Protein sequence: CATSGQFNQPQHF.

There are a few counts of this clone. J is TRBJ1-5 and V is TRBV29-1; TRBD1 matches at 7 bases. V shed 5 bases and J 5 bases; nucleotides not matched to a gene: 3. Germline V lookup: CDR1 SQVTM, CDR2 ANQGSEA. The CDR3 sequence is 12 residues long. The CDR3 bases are TGCAGCGTTCGGACAGGCGATCAGCCCCAGCATTTT. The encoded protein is CSVRTGDQPQHF.

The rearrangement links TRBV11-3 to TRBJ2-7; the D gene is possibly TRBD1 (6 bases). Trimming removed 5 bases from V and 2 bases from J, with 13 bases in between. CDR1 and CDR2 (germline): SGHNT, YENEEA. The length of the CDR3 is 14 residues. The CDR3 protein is CASSPDSQPYEQYF. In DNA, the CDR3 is TGTGCCAGCAGCCCGGACAGTCAACCCTACGAGCAGTACTTC.

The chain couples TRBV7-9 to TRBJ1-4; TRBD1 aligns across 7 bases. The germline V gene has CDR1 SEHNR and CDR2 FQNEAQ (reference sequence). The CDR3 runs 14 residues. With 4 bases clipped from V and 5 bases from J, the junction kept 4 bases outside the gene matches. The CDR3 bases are TGTGCCAGCAGCTCGACAGGGCCGAATGAAAAACTGTTTTTT. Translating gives CASSSTGPNEKLFF.

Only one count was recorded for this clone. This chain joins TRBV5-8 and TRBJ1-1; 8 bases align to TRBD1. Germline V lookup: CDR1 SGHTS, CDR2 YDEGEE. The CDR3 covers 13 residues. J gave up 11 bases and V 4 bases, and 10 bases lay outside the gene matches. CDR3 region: CASSLGQVEKAFF. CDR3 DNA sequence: TGTGCCAGCAGCCTGGGACAGGTTGAAAAGGCTTTCTTT.

The CDR3: CAWSNGYGYTF. CDR3 DNA: TGTGCCTGGAGTAACGGCTATGGCTACACCTTC. The chain joins TRBV30 to TRBJ1-2, with unresolved D. CDR3 size: 11 residues. Germline CDR1 is GTSNPN and CDR2 is SVGIG (reference sequence). V shed 2 bases and J shed 4 bases, with 5 bases lying between them.

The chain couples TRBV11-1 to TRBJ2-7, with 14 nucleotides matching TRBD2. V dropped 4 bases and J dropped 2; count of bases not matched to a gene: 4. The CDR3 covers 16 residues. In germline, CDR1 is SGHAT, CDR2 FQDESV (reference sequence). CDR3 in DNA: TGTGCCAGCAGCTCCCTGACTAGCGGGAGGGCCTACGAGCAGTACTTC. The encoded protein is CASSSLTSGRAYEQYF.

The CDR3 loop reads CAISQPGQGYEQYF. The CDR3 region has the DNA TGTGCCATCAGCCAACCGGGACAGGGCTACGAGCAGTACTTC. The genes are TRBV10-3 and TRBJ2-7; the match to TRBD1 covers 9 bases. The CDR3 runs 14 residues. Germline lookup yields CDR1 ENHRY and CDR2 SYGVKD. With V trimmed by 6 bases and J by 3 bases, 6 bases remained unmatched.

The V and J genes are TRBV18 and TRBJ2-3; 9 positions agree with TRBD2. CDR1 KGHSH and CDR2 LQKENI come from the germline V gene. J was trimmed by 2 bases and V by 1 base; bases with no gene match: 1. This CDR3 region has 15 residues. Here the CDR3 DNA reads TGTGCCAGCTCACCACTAGCGGGGGCCACAGATACGCAGTATTTT. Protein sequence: CASSPLAGATDTQYF.

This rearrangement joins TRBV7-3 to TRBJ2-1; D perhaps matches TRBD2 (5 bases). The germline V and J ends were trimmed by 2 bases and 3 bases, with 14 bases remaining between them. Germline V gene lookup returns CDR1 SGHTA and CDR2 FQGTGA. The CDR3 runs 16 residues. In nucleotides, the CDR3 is TGTGCCAGCAGCTTATCGGGCGGGCGTTACTACAATGAGCAGTTCTTC. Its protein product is CASSLSGGRYYNEQFF.

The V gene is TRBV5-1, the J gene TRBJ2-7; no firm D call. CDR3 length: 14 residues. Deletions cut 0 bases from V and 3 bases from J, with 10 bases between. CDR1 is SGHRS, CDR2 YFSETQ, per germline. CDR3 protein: CASSLGGSRYEQYF. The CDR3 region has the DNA TGCGCCAGCAGCTTGGGAGGCAGCCGCTACGAGCAGTACTTC.

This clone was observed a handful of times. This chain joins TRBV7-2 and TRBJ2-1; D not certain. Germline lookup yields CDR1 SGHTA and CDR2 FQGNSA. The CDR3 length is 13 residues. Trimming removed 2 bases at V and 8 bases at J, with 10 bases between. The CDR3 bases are TGTGCCAGCAGCTTAAGTCCAGGCGATGAGCAGTTCTTC. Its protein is CASSLSPGDEQFF.